This is a list of T cell receptor beta chains from one sample in a study of T cells in Graves' hyperthyroidism and ophthalmopathy. From the multiplex PCR reads, TCRdb called clonotypes with MiXCR, one entry per CDR3 protein. Here the sample spans 480,000 or so distinct CDR3 sequences, approximately 48% being singletons. Sequenced: peripheral blood or thyroid tissue (not recorded which). The receptor set was obtained from an adult woman with Graves' disease, either hyperthyroidism or ophthalmopathy (not recorded which). Both conserved end residues are part of each CDR3. Each record gives: clone size, J gene, D gene, V gene, CDR3 protein, CDR3 DNA. A D gene is named only where the DNA matches it firmly. Clone size is not always given. Where it is, it says once, few, many or a class for expanded clones.

clone_size: many
j_call: TRBJ2-5
d_call: NA
v_call: TRBV7-6
cdr3_aa: CASSSKLYTQETQYF
cdr3_nt: TGTGCCAGCAGCTCAAAACTGTACACCCAAGAGACCCAGTACTTC

clone_size: NA
j_call: TRBJ2-7
d_call: NA
v_call: TRBV5-4
cdr3_aa: CASSPRSGATYEQYF
cdr3_nt: TGTGCCAGCAGCCCACGATCAGGGGCAACCTACGAGCAGTACTTC

clone_size: NA
j_call: TRBJ2-7
d_call: TRBD2
v_call: TRBV7-6
cdr3_aa: CASSPTSGGTVYEQYF
cdr3_nt: TGTGCCAGCAGCCCCACTAGCGGGGGAACAGTGTACGAGCAGTACTTC

clone_size: once
j_call: TRBJ2-7
d_call: NA
v_call: TRBV20-1
cdr3_aa: CSARETGGGEQYF
cdr3_nt: TGCAGTGCAAGAGAGACAGGCGGCGGCGAGCAGTACTTC

clone_size: few
j_call: TRBJ2-1
d_call: TRBD2
v_call: TRBV7-2
cdr3_aa: CASSPTISGRRRGDEQFF
cdr3_nt: TGTGCCAGCAGCCCCACAATTAGCGGGAGAAGGAGGGGCGATGAGCAGTTCTTC

clone_size: many
j_call: TRBJ2-5
d_call: TRBD2
v_call: TRBV14
cdr3_aa: CASSHLGASGRKETQYF
cdr3_nt: TGTGCCAGCAGCCACCTTGGGGCTAGCGGGCGGAAAGAGACCCAGTACTTC

clone_size: NA
j_call: TRBJ2-5
d_call: TRBD1
v_call: TRBV14
cdr3_aa: CASSPRPGQGRETQYF
cdr3_nt: TGTGCCAGCTCACCCCGCCCGGGACAGGGGAGAGAGACCCAGTACTTC

clone_size: NA
j_call: TRBJ2-5
d_call: NA
v_call: TRBV4-2
cdr3_aa: CASSLGLGTQYF
cdr3_nt: TGTGCCAGCAGCTTGGGTCTGGGGACCCAGTACTTC

clone_size: once
j_call: TRBJ2-7
d_call: NA
v_call: TRBV4-3
cdr3_aa: CASSQAGLLSYEQYF
cdr3_nt: TGCGCCAGCAGCCAAGCAGGACTCCTCTCCTACGAGCAGTACTTC

clone_size: many
j_call: TRBJ1-1
d_call: TRBD1
v_call: TRBV29-1
cdr3_aa: CSVGQGSNTEAFF
cdr3_nt: TGCAGCGTAGGACAGGGTTCAAACACTGAAGCTTTCTTT

clone_size: NA
j_call: TRBJ1-6
d_call: TRBD1
v_call: TRBV7-8
cdr3_aa: CASSRGSAWTGGSPLHF
cdr3_nt: TGTGCCAGCAGCCGCGGATCGGCATGGACAGGGGGCTCACCCCTCCACTTT

clone_size: many
j_call: TRBJ2-7
d_call: NA
v_call: TRBV5-6
cdr3_aa: CASSLRDGTYEQYF
cdr3_nt: TGTGCCAGCAGCTTGAGGGACGGTACCTACGAGCAGTACTTC

clone_size: NA
j_call: TRBJ1-5
d_call: NA
v_call: TRBV11-2
cdr3_aa: CASSLDPGGSNQPQHF
cdr3_nt: TGTGCCAGCAGCTTAGATCCGGGGGGTAGCAATCAGCCCCAGCATTTT

clone_size: many
j_call: TRBJ1-4
d_call: TRBD1
v_call: TRBV2
cdr3_aa: CASGTGLQGKLFF
cdr3_nt: TGTGCCAGCGGGACAGGGCTTCAAGGAAAACTGTTTTTT

clone_size: NA
j_call: TRBJ2-7
d_call: NA
v_call: TRBV11-2
cdr3_aa: CASSSPGVTYEQYF
cdr3_nt: TGTGCCAGCAGCAGCCCCGGAGTAACCTACGAGCAGTACTTC

clone_size: once
j_call: TRBJ1-6
d_call: TRBD1
v_call: TRBV7-9
cdr3_aa: CASSLTGVGGNSPLHF
cdr3_nt: TGTGCCAGCAGCTTGACAGGGGTCGGCGGTAATTCACCCCTCCACTTT

clone_size: many
j_call: TRBJ1-5
d_call: NA
v_call: TRBV19
cdr3_aa: CASHAQRNQPQHF
cdr3_nt: TGTGCCAGCCATGCCCAGAGAAATCAGCCCCAGCATTTT

clone_size: few
j_call: TRBJ1-1
d_call: TRBD1
v_call: TRBV14
cdr3_aa: CASSQAGRGRTEAFF
cdr3_nt: TGTGCCAGCAGCCAAGCGGGCAGGGGGCGCACTGAAGCTTTCTTT

clone_size: NA
j_call: TRBJ2-5
d_call: TRBD2
v_call: TRBV5-4
cdr3_aa: CASSPGRETETQYF
cdr3_nt: TGTGCCAGCAGCCCAGGGCGGGAGACGGAGACCCAGTACTTC

clone_size: NA
j_call: TRBJ1-5
d_call: TRBD1
v_call: TRBV9
cdr3_aa: CASSAGGGPDQPQHF
cdr3_nt: TGTGCCAGCAGCGCAGGGGGGGGTCCAGATCAGCCCCAGCATTTT

clone_size: many
j_call: TRBJ1-1
d_call: NA
v_call: TRBV2
cdr3_aa: CASTLGEMNTEAFF
cdr3_nt: TGTGCCAGCACGCTGGGAGAGATGAACACTGAAGCTTTCTTT

clone_size: NA
j_call: TRBJ2-7
d_call: NA
v_call: TRBV5-4
cdr3_aa: CASSPRSWGGSYEQYF
cdr3_nt: TGTGCCAGCAGCCCGCGGAGTTGGGGCGGCTCCTACGAGCAGTACTTC

clone_size: many
j_call: TRBJ2-6
d_call: NA
v_call: TRBV10-2
cdr3_aa: CASRTGGGSGANVLTF
cdr3_nt: TGCGCCAGCAGAACAGGGGGGGGTTCTGGGGCCAACGTCCTGACTTTC

clone_size: many
j_call: TRBJ1-2
d_call: NA
v_call: TRBV5-4
cdr3_aa: CASSLAVTNYGYTF
cdr3_nt: TGTGCCAGCAGCTTGGCGGTCACTAACTATGGCTACACCTTC

clone_size: many
j_call: TRBJ1-4
d_call: TRBD1
v_call: TRBV9
cdr3_aa: CASSAKGAGNGEKLFF
cdr3_nt: TGTGCCAGCAGCGCTAAGGGGGCGGGGAATGGAGAAAAACTGTTTTTT

clone_size: once
j_call: TRBJ1-5
d_call: TRBD1
v_call: TRBV5-6
cdr3_aa: CASSYGTGVANQPQHF
cdr3_nt: TGTGCCAGCAGCTACGGGACAGGGGTTGCCAATCAGCCCCAGCATTTT

clone_size: NA
j_call: TRBJ2-5
d_call: NA
v_call: TRBV2
cdr3_aa: CASSEGWGGPQETQYF
cdr3_nt: TGTGCCAGCAGTGAAGGTTGGGGAGGCCCCCAAGAGACCCAGTACTTC

clone_size: NA
j_call: TRBJ2-7
d_call: NA
v_call: TRBV7-8
cdr3_aa: CASSPTETYEQYF
cdr3_nt: TGTGCCAGCAGCCCGACCGAGACCTACGAGCAGTACTTC

clone_size: NA
j_call: TRBJ2-1
d_call: NA
v_call: TRBV19
cdr3_aa: CASGGQRQFF
cdr3_nt: TGTGCCAGTGGCGGACAGAGACAGTTCTTC

clone_size: few
j_call: TRBJ1-5
d_call: NA
v_call: TRBV11-2
cdr3_aa: CASSLDSPGPHSNQPQHF
cdr3_nt: TGTGCCAGCAGCTTAGATTCTCCCGGGCCCCATAGTAATCAGCCCCAGCATTTT

clone_size: NA
j_call: TRBJ1-2
d_call: TRBD1
v_call: TRBV12-3/TRBV12-4
cdr3_aa: CASSATGRNYGYTF
cdr3_nt: TGTGCCAGCAGTGCGACAGGGAGGAACTATGGCTACACCTTC

clone_size: NA
j_call: TRBJ2-5
d_call: TRBD1
v_call: TRBV6-6
cdr3_aa: CASSVGTGHQETQYF
cdr3_nt: TGTGCCAGCAGTGTGGGGACAGGGCATCAAGAGACCCAGTACTTC

clone_size: many
j_call: TRBJ2-5
d_call: TRBD1
v_call: TRBV2
cdr3_aa: CASGTGQTQYF
cdr3_nt: TGTGCCAGCGGGACAGGGCAGACCCAGTACTTC